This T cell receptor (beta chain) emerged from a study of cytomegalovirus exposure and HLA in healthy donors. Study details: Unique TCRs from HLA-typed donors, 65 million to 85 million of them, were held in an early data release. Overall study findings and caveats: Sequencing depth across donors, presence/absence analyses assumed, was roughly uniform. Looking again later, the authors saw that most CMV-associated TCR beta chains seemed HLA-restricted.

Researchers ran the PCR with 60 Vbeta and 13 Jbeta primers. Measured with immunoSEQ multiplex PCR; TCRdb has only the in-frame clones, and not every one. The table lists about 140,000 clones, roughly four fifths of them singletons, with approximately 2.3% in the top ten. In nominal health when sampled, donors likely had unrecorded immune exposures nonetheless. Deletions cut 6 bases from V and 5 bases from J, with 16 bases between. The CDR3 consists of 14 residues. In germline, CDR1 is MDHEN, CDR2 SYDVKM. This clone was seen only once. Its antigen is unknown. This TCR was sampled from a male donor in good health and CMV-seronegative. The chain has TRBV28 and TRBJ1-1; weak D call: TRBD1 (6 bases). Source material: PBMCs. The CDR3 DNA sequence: TGTGCCAGCAGGATACGGGGGGCCGGAACTGAAGCTTTCTTT. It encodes CASRIRGAGTEAFF.